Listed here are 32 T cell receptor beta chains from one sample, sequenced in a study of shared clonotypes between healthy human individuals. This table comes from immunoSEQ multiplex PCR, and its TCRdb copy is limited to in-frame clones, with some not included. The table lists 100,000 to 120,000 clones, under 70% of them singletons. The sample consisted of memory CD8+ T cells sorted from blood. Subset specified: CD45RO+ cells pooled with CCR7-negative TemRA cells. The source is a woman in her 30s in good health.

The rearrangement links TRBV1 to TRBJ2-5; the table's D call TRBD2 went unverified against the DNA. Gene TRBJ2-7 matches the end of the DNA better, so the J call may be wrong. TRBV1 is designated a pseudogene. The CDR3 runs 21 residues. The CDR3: CTSSQGRLAGGPQSLSYEQYF. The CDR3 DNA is TGCACCAGCAGCCAAGGGAGACTAGCGGGAGGGCCTCAATCCCTCTCCTACGAGCAGTACTTC.

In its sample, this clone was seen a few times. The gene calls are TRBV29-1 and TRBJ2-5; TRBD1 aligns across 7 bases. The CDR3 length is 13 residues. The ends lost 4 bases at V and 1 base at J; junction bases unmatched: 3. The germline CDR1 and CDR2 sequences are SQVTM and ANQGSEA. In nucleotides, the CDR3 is TGCAGCGTTGTAGGGGGCATCCAAGAGACCCAGTACTTC. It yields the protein CSVVGGIQETQYF.

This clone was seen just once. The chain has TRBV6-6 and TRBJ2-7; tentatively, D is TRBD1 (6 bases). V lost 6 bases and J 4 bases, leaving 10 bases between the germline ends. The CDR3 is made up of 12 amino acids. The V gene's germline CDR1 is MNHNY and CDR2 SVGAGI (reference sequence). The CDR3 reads CASRGTRYEQYF. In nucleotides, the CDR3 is TGTGCCAGCAGAGGGACAAGATACGAGCAGTACTTC.

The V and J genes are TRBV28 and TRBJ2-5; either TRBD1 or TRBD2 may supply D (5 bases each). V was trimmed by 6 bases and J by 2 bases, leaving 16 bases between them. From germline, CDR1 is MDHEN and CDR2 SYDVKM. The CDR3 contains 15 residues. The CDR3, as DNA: TGTGCCAGCAGGGACGGGACGGACTTACAAGAGACCCAGTACTTC. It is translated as CASRDGTDLQETQYF.

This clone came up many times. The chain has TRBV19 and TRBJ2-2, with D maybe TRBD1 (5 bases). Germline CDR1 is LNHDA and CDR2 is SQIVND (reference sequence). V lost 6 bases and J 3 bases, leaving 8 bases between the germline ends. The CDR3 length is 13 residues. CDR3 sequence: CASSDRYTGELFF. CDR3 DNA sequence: TGTGCCAGTAGCGACAGATACACCGGGGAGCTGTTTTTT.

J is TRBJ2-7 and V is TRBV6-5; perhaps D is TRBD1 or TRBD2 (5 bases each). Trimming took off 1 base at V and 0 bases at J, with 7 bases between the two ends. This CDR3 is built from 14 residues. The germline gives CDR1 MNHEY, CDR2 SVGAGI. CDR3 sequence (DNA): TGTGCCAGCAGTTACTGGGACGGCTCCTACGAGCAGTACTTC. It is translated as CASSYWDGSYEQYF.

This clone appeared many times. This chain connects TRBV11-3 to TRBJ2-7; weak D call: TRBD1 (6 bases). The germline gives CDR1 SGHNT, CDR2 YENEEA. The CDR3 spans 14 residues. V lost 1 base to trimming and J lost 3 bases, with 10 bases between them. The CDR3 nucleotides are TGTGCCAGCAGCTTAGTGACAGGAGGCTACGAGCAGTACTTC. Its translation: CASSLVTGGYEQYF.

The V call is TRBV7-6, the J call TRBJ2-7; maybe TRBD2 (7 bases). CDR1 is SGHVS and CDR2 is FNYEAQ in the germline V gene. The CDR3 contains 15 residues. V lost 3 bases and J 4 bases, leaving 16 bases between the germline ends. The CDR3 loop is CASSFFGGLGYEQYF. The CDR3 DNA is TGTGCCAGCAGCTTTTTCGGGGGGCTGGGATACGAGCAGTACTTC.

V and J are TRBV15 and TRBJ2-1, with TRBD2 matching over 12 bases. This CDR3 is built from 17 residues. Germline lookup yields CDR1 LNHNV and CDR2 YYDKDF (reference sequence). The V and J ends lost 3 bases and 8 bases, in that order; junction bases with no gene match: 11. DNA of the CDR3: TGTGCCACCAGCAGGAAACTAGCGGGAGGCATCTTCGATGAGCAGTTCTTC. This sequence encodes CATSRKLAGGIFDEQFF.

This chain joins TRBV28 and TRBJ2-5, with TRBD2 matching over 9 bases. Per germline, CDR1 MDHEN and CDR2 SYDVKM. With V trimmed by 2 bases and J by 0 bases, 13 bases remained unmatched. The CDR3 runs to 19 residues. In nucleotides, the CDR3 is TGTGCCAGCAGTTTAAGTAGCCGAATGACTAGCGGTTACCAAGAGACCCAGTACTTC. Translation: CASSLSSRMTSGYQETQYF.

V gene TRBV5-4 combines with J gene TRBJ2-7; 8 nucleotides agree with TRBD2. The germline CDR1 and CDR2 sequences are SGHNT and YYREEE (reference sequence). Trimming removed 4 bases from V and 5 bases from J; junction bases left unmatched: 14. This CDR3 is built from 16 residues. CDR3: CASSQPSGRTIHEQYF. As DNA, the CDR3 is TGTGCCAGCAGCCAACCCAGCGGGAGAACGATCCACGAGCAGTACTTC.

The CDR3 here is CASTCPEAFF. CDR3 sequence (DNA): TGTGCCAGCACCTGCCCTGAAGCTTTCTTT. The chain links TRBV13 to TRBJ1-1; D is uncertain. This CDR3 region has 10 residues. CDR1 is PRHDT and CDR2 is FYEKMQ in the germline V gene (reference sequence). The V end lost 7 bases, the J end lost 6 bases, and 6 bases lay between the germline ends.

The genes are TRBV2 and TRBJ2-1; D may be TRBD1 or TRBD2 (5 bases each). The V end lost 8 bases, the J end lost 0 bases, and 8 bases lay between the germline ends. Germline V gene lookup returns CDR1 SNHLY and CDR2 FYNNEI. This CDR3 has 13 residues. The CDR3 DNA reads TGTGCCAGCGGGACCGACTCCTACAATGAGCAGTTCTTC. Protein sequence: CASGTDSYNEQFF.

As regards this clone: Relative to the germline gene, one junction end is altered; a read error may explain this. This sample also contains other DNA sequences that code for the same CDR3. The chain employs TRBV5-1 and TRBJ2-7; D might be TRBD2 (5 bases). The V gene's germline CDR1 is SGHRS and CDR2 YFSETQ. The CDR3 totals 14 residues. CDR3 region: CASKGNGELYEQYF. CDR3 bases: TGTGCCAGCAAAGGGAACGGGGAGCTCTACGAGCAGTACTTC.

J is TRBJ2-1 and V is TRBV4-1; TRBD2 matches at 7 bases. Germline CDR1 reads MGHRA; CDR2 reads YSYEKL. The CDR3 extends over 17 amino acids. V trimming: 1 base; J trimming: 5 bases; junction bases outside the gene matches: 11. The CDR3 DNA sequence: TGCGCCAGCAGCCAAGTTCTCTGGTGGGAGGGCCACAATGAGCAGTTCTTC. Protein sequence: CASSQVLWWEGHNEQFF.

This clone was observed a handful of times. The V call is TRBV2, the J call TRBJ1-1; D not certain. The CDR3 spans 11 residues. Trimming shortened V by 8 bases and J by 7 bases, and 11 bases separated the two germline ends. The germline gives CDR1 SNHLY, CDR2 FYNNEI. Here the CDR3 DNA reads TGTGCCAGCGCCGTCTGGGATGAAGCTTTCTTT. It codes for CASAVWDEAFF.

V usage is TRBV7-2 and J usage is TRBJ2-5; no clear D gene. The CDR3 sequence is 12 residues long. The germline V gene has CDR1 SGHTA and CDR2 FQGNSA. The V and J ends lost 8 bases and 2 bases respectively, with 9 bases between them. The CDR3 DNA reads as TGTGCCAGCTCCGCGAGACAAGAGACCCAGTACTTC. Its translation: CASSARQETQYF. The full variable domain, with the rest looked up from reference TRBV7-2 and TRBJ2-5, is GAGVSQSPSNKVTEKGKDVELRCDPISGHTALYWYRQSLGQGLEFLIYFQGNSAPDKSGLPSDRFSAERTGGSVSTLTIQRTQQEDSAVYLCASSARQETQYFGPGTRLLVL.

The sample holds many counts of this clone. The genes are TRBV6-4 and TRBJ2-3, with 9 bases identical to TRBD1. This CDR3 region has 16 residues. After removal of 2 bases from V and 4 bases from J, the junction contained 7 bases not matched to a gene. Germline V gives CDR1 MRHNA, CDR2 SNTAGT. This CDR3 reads CASSDQTGTGSDTQYF. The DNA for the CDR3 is TGTGCCAGCAGTGACCAGACCGGGACAGGGTCAGATACGCAGTATTTT.

The CDR3, as DNA: TGTGCCAGCAGTGAATTTCAGGGGAATGGGGCCAACGTCCTGACTTTC. Translating it yields CASSEFQGNGANVLTF. The chain is built from TRBV25-1 and TRBJ2-6, with a tentative D call TRBD1 (6 bases). This CDR3 is 16 amino acids long. The germline V gene encodes CDR1 MGHDK and CDR2 SYGVNS. V was trimmed by 1 base and J by 3 bases, leaving 10 bases between them.

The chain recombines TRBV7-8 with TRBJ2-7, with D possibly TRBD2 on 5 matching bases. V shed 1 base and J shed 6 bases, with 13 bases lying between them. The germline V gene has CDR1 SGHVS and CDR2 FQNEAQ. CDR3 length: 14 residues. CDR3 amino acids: CASSLVLASTEQYF. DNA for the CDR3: TGTGCCAGCAGCTTAGTGTTGGCTAGCACCGAGCAGTACTTC.

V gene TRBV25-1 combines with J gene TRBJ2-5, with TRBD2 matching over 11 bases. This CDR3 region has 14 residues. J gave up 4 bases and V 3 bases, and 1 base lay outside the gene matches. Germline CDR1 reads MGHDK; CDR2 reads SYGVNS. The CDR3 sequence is CASSDLAGGETQYF. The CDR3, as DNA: TGTGCCAGCAGTGACCTAGCGGGAGGAGAGACCCAGTACTTC.

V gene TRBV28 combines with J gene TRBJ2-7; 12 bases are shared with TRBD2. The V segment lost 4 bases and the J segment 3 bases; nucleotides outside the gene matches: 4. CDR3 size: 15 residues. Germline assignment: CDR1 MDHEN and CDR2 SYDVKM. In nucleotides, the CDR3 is TGTGCCAGCAGTTGGACTAGCGGGACGGGCTACGAGCAGTACTTC. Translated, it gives CASSWTSGTGYEQYF. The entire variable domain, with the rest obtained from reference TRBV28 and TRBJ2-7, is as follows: DVKVTQSSRYLVKRTGEKVFLECVQDMDHENMFWYRQDPGLGLRLIYFSYDVKMKEKGDIPEGYSVSREKKERFSLILESASTNQTSMYLCASSWTSGTGYEQYFGPGTRLTVT.

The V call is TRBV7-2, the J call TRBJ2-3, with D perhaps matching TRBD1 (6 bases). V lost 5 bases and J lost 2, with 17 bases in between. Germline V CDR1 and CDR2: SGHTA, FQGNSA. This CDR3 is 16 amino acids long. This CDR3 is CASSKIPGHSTDTQYF. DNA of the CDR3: TGTGCCAGCAGCAAAATACCGGGACATTCCACAGATACGCAGTATTTT.

For the CDR3, the DNA is TGTGCCAGCAGCTCGGACAGGGTTTTCTACGAGCAGTACTTC. Translated, it gives CASSSDRVFYEQYF. This rearrangement joins TRBV11-3 to TRBJ2-7; 8 bases match TRBD1. Trimming at V came to 4 bases and at J to 3 bases, leaving 5 bases not matched to a gene. Germline V CDR1 and CDR2: SGHNT, YENEEA. The CDR3 totals 14 residues.

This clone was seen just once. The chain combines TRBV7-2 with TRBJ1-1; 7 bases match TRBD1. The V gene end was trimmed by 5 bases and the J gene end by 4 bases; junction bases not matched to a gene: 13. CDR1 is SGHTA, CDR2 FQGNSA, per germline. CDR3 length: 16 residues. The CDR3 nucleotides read TGTGCCAGCAGCACCTCTGAGGAGGGGGCGAGCACTGAAGCTTTCTTT. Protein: CASSTSEEGASTEAFF. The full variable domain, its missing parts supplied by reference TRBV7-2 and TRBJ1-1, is GAGVSQSPSNKVTEKGKDVELRCDPISGHTALYWYRQSLGQGLEFLIYFQGNSAPDKSGLPSDRFSAERTGGSVSTLTIQRTQQEDSAVYLCASSTSEEGASTEAFFGQGTRLTVV.

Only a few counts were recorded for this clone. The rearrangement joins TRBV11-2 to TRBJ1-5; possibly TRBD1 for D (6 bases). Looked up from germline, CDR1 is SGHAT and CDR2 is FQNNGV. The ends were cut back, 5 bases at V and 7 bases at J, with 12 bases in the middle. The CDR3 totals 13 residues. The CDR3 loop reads CASSPGGGQPQHF. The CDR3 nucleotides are TGTGCCAGCAGCCCCGGTGGGGGCCAGCCCCAGCATTTT.

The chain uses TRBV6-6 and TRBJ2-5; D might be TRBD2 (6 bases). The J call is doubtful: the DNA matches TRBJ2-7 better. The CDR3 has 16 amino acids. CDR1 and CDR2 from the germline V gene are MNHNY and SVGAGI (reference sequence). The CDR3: CASSYSSTGDPLEQYF. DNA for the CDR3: TGTGCCAGCAGTTACTCGAGTACGGGAGATCCCCTCGAGCAGTACTTC.

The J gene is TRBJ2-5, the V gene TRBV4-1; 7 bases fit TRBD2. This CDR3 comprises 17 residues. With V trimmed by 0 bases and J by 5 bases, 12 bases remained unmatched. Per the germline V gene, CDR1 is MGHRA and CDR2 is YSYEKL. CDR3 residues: CASSQEIRGDRGETQYF. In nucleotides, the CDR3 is TGCGCCAGCAGCCAAGAGATCCGGGGGGATCGAGGGGAGACCCAGTACTTC.

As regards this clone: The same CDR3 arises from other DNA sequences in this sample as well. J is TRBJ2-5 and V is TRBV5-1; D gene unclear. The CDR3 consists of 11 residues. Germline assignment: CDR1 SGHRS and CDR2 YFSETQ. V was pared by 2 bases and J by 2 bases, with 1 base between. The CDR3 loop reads CASSFQETQYF. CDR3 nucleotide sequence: TGCGCCAGCAGCTTTCAAGAGACCCAGTACTTC.

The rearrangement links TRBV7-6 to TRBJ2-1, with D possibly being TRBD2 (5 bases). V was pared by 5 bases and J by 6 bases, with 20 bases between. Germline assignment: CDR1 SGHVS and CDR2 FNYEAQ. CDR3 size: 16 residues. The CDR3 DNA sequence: TGTGCCAGCAGCCCACACCTTGTGCGGGCTGTCAATGAGCAGTTCTTC. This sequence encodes CASSPHLVRAVNEQFF.

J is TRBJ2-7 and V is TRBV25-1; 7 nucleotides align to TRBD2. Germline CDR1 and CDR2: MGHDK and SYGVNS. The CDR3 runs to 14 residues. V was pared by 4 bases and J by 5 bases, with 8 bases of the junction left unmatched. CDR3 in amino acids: CASSAETSPHEQYF. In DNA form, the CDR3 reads TGTGCCAGCAGTGCGGAGACTAGCCCCCACGAGCAGTACTTC.

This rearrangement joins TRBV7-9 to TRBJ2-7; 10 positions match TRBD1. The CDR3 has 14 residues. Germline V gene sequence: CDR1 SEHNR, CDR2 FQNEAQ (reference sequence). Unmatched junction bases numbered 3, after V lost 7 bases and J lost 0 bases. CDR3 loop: CASTRQGASYEQYF. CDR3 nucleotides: TGTGCCAGCACCCGACAGGGGGCCTCCTACGAGCAGTACTTC. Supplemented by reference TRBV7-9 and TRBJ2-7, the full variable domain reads DTGVSQNPRHKITKRGQNVTFRCDPISEHNRLYWYRQTLGQGPEFLTYFQNEAQLEKSRLLSDRFSAERPKGSFSTLEIQRTEQGDSAMYLCASTRQGASYEQYFGPGTRLTVT.